A single T cell receptor (beta chain) is shown here with its context. With 1 base removed from V and 2 bases from J, the gap between germline ends came to 12 bases. Germline CDR1 LGHNA, CDR2 YSLEER. The CDR3 consists of 15 residues. Regulatory T cells were sorted as CD4+CD25hiCD127low/negative. The sample belongs to a study of B cell selection in AIRE deficiency. Profiling relied on immunoSEQ multiplex PCR, and the TCRdb table lists in-frame clones only, not all of them. Of approximately 18,000 clones listed, around 93% are singletons. This chain connects TRBV4-3 to TRBJ2-7, with D perhaps assigned TRBD1 or TRBD2 (5 bases each). Sequenced sample: CD4+CD25+ Tregs sorted from PBMCs. The TCR originated in a human donor in good health. The CDR3 sequence is CASSQAVRGPYEQYF. The CDR3, as DNA: TGCGCCAGCAGCCAAGCAGTCCGGGGCCCCTACGAGCAGTACTTC.